This T cell receptor (beta chain) was profiled in a study of early T cells in non-severe SARS-CoV-2 infection. Researchers tagged individual cDNA molecules with unique molecular identifiers. Each CDR3 protein is one row after TCRdb ran MiXCR on the 5' RACE reads. The sample carries about 67,000 distinct CDR3 sequences, around a tenth recorded once. With 6 bases clipped from V and 3 bases from J, the junction kept 9 bases outside the gene matches. Germline CDR1 is MNHEY and CDR2 is SVGAGI. CDR3 length: 15 amino acids. J is TRBJ2-5 and V is TRBV6-5; 8 bases fit TRBD1. The sequence came from an adult who was a healthcare worker with PCR-confirmed SARS-CoV-2 infection or an uninfected control (not recorded which). Sequencing was done on a sample of whole blood. The CDR3 loop reads CASSSQGAGEETQYF. As DNA, the CDR3 is TGTGCCAGCAGCAGTCAGGGGGCCGGGGAAGAGACCCAGTACTTC.